A single sample is the source of the 17 T cell receptor beta chains below, sequenced in a study of T cell repertoires in cytomegalovirus infection. TCRdb fed the reads into MiXCR, producing one record per CDR3 protein. The sample lists 310,000 or so distinct CDR3 sequences; roughly a tenth were seen once. Sequencing was done on a sample of PBMCs. The receptor set was obtained from a human donor in good health (CMV status not recorded). Some clones in this sample may be carry-over from other donors' samples.

In this sample, this clonotype turned up many times. The V gene is TRBV23-1, the J gene TRBJ2-5; 7 bases fit TRBD2. TRBV23-1 is treated as an ORF (open reading frame) with a function not yet certain. Trimming cost V 3 bases and J 2 bases; bases outside gene matches: 6. The CDR3 totals 15 residues. The CDR3 DNA sequence: TGCGCCAGCAGTCACAAGGCGGGGGTGCAAGAGACCCAGTACTTC. Protein sequence: CASSHKAGVQETQYF.

This clonotype was counted a few times. The chain couples TRBV4-3 to TRBJ1-2, with 7 positions matching TRBD1. This CDR3 is 14 amino acids long. V shed 0 bases, J shed 2 bases, and the junction held 0 bases outside the gene matches. Germline V gene data show CDR1 as LGHNA and CDR2 as YSLEER. DNA for the CDR3: TGCGCCAGCAGCCAAGAGACAGGGAACTATGGCTACACCTTC. Translated, it gives CASSQETGNYGYTF.

Many counts were recorded for this clonotype. The chain is built from TRBV11-2 and TRBJ2-5; the D is unclear. CDR3 size: 14 residues. V was clipped by 2 bases and J by 7 bases, with 14 bases between them. Germline V gene data show CDR1 as SGHAT and CDR2 as FQNNGV. The CDR3: CASSLRPIYGTQYF. The CDR3 DNA reads as TGTGCCAGCAGCTTAAGACCAATCTACGGGACCCAGTACTTC.

V usage is TRBV6-5 and J usage is TRBJ2-4; TRBD1 matches 9 bases. From germline, CDR1 is MNHEY and CDR2 SVGAGI. The V and J ends lost 4 bases and 7 bases, in that order; junction bases with no gene match: 8. CDR3 length equals 15 residues. For the CDR3, the DNA is TGTGCCAGCAGTTTAGAGGGACAGGGAAGGAACATTCAGTACTTC. The encoded protein is CASSLEGQGRNIQYF.

The V gene is TRBV29-1, the J gene TRBJ1-1; a possible D gene is TRBD1 (5 bases). V gave up 0 bases and J gave up 10 bases, with 15 bases separating them. The CDR3 totals 13 residues. Germline values: CDR1 SQVTM, CDR2 ANQGSEA. This chain's CDR3 is CSVEDLGAGGAFF. The CDR3 region has the DNA TGCAGCGTTGAAGATCTTGGGGCAGGTGGAGCTTTCTTT.

This clonotype was observed at least ten times. The J gene is TRBJ1-5, the V gene TRBV20-1, with a weak D call TRBD1 (6 bases). Per germline, CDR1 DFQATT and CDR2 SNEGSKA (reference sequence). Trimming took off 7 bases at V and 7 bases at J, with 11 bases between the two ends. The CDR3 is 11 amino acids. The CDR3 reads CSVAGDQPQHF. The CDR3, as DNA: TGCAGTGTCGCAGGGGACCAGCCCCAGCATTTT.

This clonotype was observed at least ten times. The chain has TRBV7-3 and TRBJ2-4; 8 positions match TRBD2. The trim removed 5 bases at V and 8 bases at J, leaving 8 bases unmatched. Germline V CDR1 and CDR2: SGHTA, FQGTGA. The CDR3 has 14 amino acids. In DNA, the CDR3 is TGTGCCAGCAGCCGCGCCGGGGGGGCGGACATTCAGTACTTC. It codes for CASSRAGGADIQYF.

The table lists this clonotype with many counts. The rearrangement links TRBV20-1 to TRBJ2-5; weak D call: TRBD2 (6 bases). The ends were cut back, 0 bases at V and 4 bases at J, with 15 bases in the middle. Germline V lookup: CDR1 DFQATT, CDR2 SNEGSKA (reference sequence). This CDR3 comprises 15 residues. CDR3 sequence (DNA): TGCAGTGCTAGAGATCCGGGCGGGGTAGGAGAGACCCAGTACTTC. Residues: CSARDPGGVGETQYF.

V gene TRBV24-1 combines with J gene TRBJ2-2, with D perhaps matching TRBD2 (6 bases). Looked up from germline, CDR1 is KGHDR and CDR2 is SFDVKD. This CDR3 is 16 amino acids long. V was shortened by 4 bases and J by 0 bases, with 11 bases between the two germline ends. The CDR3 bases are TGTGCCACCAGTGAATCACGGGGGTCGAACACCGGGGAGCTGTTTTTT. Its translation is CATSESRGSNTGELFF.

In its sample, this clonotype was seen many times. This chain links TRBV29-1 with TRBJ1-2; TRBD1 agrees at 9 bases. The germline gives CDR1 SQVTM, CDR2 ANQGSEA. V shed 7 bases, J shed 8 bases, and the junction held 5 bases outside the gene matches. The CDR3 length is 11 residues. The CDR3 region has the DNA TGCAGCGCATCGGACAGGGGAGGCTACACCTTC. Its translation is CSASDRGGYTF. Based on the CDR3 plus reference TRBV29-1 and TRBJ1-2, the full variable domain is SAVISQKPSRDICQRGTSLTIQCQVDSQVTMMFWYRQQPGQSLTLIATANQGSEATYESGFVIDKFPISRPNLTFSTLTVSNMSPEDSSIYLCSASDRGGYTFGSGTRLTVV.

In its sample, this clonotype was seen many times. The chain is built from TRBV29-1 and TRBJ2-1; TRBD1 is a possible D gene (5 bases). Germline V gives CDR1 SQVTM, CDR2 ANQGSEA. Trimming cost V 5 bases and J 1 base, with 12 bases left between them. The CDR3 consists of 14 residues. CDR3 in amino acids: CSVLRERSYNEQFF. CDR3 sequence (DNA): TGCAGCGTTCTCAGGGAACGATCCTACAATGAGCAGTTCTTC.

This clonotype came up many times. The chain has TRBV12-3 or TRBV12-4 and TRBJ1-1, with 9 bases matching TRBD1. Losses at the gene ends were 6 bases for V and 2 bases for J; bases not matched to a gene: 4. The CDR3 has 14 amino acids. CDR3 loop: CASRVQGANTEAFF. The CDR3 DNA follows: TGTGCCAGCAGGGTACAGGGGGCCAACACTGAAGCTTTCTTT.

This clonotype was counted between two and nine times. The gene calls are TRBV20-1 and TRBJ2-1; possible D gene TRBD1, 5 bases. V shed 3 bases and J shed 6 bases, with 12 bases lying between them. The CDR3 loop spans 13 amino acids. Per germline, CDR1 DFQATT and CDR2 SNEGSKA (reference sequence). Here the CDR3 DNA reads TGCAGTGCTAGTAGACAGAACCCCAATGAGCAGTTCTTC. Translated: CSASRQNPNEQFF.

This clonotype appeared many times. The chain couples TRBV20-1 to TRBJ2-5, with no clear D. Per the germline V gene, CDR1 is DFQATT and CDR2 is SNEGSKA (reference sequence). The CDR3 is 14 residues long. V was clipped by 1 base and J by 2 bases, with 11 bases between them. The CDR3 is CSARGPRRQETQYF. The CDR3 DNA follows: TGCAGTGCTAGAGGTCCCCGACGACAAGAGACCCAGTACTTC.

The chain joins TRBV7-9 to TRBJ2-7; D gene uncertain. Germline assignment: CDR1 SEHNR and CDR2 FQNEAQ (reference sequence). V shed 3 bases and J shed 5 bases, with 8 bases lying between them. The CDR3 length is 12 residues. The DNA of the CDR3 is TGTGCCAGCAGCTTTTATATCAACGAGCAGTACTTC. It yields the protein CASSFYINEQYF.

As regards this clonotype: A read error may account for a junction end that differs from germline. V gene TRBV5-1 combines with J gene TRBJ2-3; D may correspond to TRBD1 or TRBD2 (6 bases each). Germline V gene sequence: CDR1 SGHRS, CDR2 YFSETQ. This CDR3 region has 15 residues. CDR3 DNA sequence: TGCGCCAGCAGCTTGGAGGGGGGCTCCACAGATACGCAGTGTTTT. As protein: CASSLEGGSTDTQCF.

This clonotype was recorded many times. The chain carries TRBV7-9 and TRBJ2-1; D gene ambiguous. CDR1 is SEHNR, CDR2 FQNEAQ, per germline (reference sequence). V dropped 5 bases and J dropped 4 bases, with 12 bases sitting between them. This CDR3 is built from 14 residues. Here the CDR3 DNA reads TGTGCCAGCAGCCGCCGACTGGGGTACAATGAGCAGTTCTTC. Protein: CASSRRLGYNEQFF.